Presented here are 11 T cell receptor beta chains from one specimen sequenced in a study of T cell responses to AZD1222 COVID-19 vaccine (dated by TCRdb to the early 2020s). Receptors were amplified or captured by the immunoSEQ multiplex PCR assay. TCRdb obtained this table from immuneACCESS and retained in-frame rearrangements with V and J assigned. These tables miss some clones; where compared with another copy, unresolved V genes account for less than half of the shortfall, and the remainder is unexplained. Here the sample has 120,000 or so clones; roughly 90% occur a single time. The ten biggest clones cover approximately 1.5% of the sample. The time point label, as the study defines it: baseline before first vaccination. Sequences were derived from peripheral blood, sampled on day 0 of AZD1222 vaccination. These receptors came from an adult in good health.

The chain combines TRBV29-1 with TRBJ1-1; D is unresolved. This CDR3 has 12 amino acids. V was pared by 2 bases and J by 4 bases, with 8 bases between. Germline CDR1 and CDR2: SQVTM and ANQGSEA. The CDR3 region is CSVESGRTEAFF. As DNA, the CDR3 is TGCAGCGTTGAATCTGGGCGCACTGAAGCTTTCTTT.

The chain couples TRBV9 to TRBJ2-5, with D hard to call. This CDR3 region has 16 residues. Per germline, CDR1 SGDLS and CDR2 YYNGEE. V was cut by 1 base and J by 5 bases, with 18 bases left in between. CDR3 in amino acids: CASSVQPRTSPETQYF. The CDR3, as DNA: TGTGCCAGCAGCGTACAACCCAGGACCAGCCCTGAGACCCAGTACTTC.

V is TRBV5-6 and J is TRBJ2-7; D unresolved. The CDR3 has 11 residues. Per the germline V gene, CDR1 is SGHDT and CDR2 is YYEEEE. V lost 3 bases and J lost 0, with 1 base in between. CDR3 residues: CASSSSYEQYF. The CDR3 DNA is TGTGCCAGCAGCTCCTCCTACGAGCAGTACTTC.

V usage is TRBV5-8 and J usage is TRBJ1-2; tentative D call: TRBD1 (6 bases). V was trimmed by 2 bases and J by 13 bases, leaving 21 bases between them. Germline loops: CDR1 SGHTS, CDR2 YDEGEE. The CDR3 spans 14 residues. The CDR3 nucleotides read TGTGCCAGCAGCTTCGGGACATCCTCGGTTCTCGGCACCTTC. Translating gives CASSFGTSSVLGTF.

The chain couples TRBV5-6 to TRBJ2-7; D is uncertain. Germline V gene data show CDR1 as SGHDT and CDR2 as YYEEEE. The CDR3 consists of 11 residues. The ends were cut back, 4 bases at V and 3 bases at J, with 5 bases in the middle. The CDR3, as DNA: TGTGCCAGCAGCACCAACTACGAGCAGTACTTC. This encodes CASSTNYEQYF.

The CDR3 loop is CASSPRGSSYNSPLHF. CDR3 sequence (DNA): TGTGCCAGCAGCCCGCGGGGGAGCTCCTATAATTCACCCCTCCACTTT. This chain joins TRBV13 and TRBJ1-6; TRBD1 is a possible D gene (5 bases). Germline CDR1 is PRHDT and CDR2 is FYEKMQ (reference sequence). V gave up 5 bases and J gave up 0 bases, with 11 bases separating them. CDR3 length: 16 amino acids.

The chain has TRBV7-2 and TRBJ2-7; 9 bases map to TRBD1. CDR3 length: 14 residues. Looked up from germline, CDR1 is SGHTA and CDR2 is FQGNSA. After removal of 4 bases from V and 7 bases from J, the junction contained 8 bases not matched to a gene. In nucleotides, the CDR3 is TGTGCCAGCAGCTGGACAGGGGTTTTAGTGGAGCAGTACTTC. Its protein is CASSWTGVLVEQYF.

V gene TRBV19 combines with J gene TRBJ2-1; no definite D call. There are 15 residues in the CDR3. Germline CDR1 reads LNHDA; CDR2 reads SQIVND (reference sequence). V lost 5 bases and J 2 bases, leaving 13 bases between the germline ends. The CDR3 region is CASSPTLLTYNEQFF. CDR3 DNA: TGTGCCAGTAGTCCTACGTTGCTAACCTACAATGAGCAGTTCTTC.

This clone was observed once. The V call is TRBV4-3, the J call TRBJ1-5, with D perhaps matching TRBD1 (6 bases). Germline CDR1 LGHNA, CDR2 YSLEER. V gave up 2 bases and J gave up 7 bases, with 9 bases separating them. The CDR3 sequence is 13 residues long. The CDR3 here is CASSQKQGQPQHF. CDR3 nucleotides: TGCGCCAGCAGCCAAAAACAGGGACAGCCCCAGCATTTT.

This clone appeared once. V and J are TRBV27 and TRBJ1-5, with D unresolved. The CDR3 has 15 residues. Germline V gene data show CDR1 as MNHEY and CDR2 as SMNVEV (reference sequence). The ends were cut back, 2 bases at V and 2 bases at J, with 10 bases in the middle. CDR3 loop: CASSLEGLGNQPQHF. Written as DNA, the CDR3 is TGTGCCAGCAGTTTAGAGGGTTTAGGCAATCAGCCCCAGCATTTT.

The chain combines TRBV10-3 with TRBJ1-1, with a tentative D call TRBD1 (6 bases). From germline, CDR1 is ENHRY and CDR2 SYGVKD. V lost 2 bases, J lost 0 bases, and 10 bases lay in between. The CDR3 covers 15 residues. The CDR3, as DNA: TGTGCCATCAGTGAGCCGACAGGCTTGAACACTGAAGCTTTCTTT. This sequence encodes CAISEPTGLNTEAFF.